The clone carrying this T cell receptor (beta chain) came up a few times. Its antigen is unidentified. The sample comes from a study of beta chain features in type 1 diabetes. At the level of the study: The patients were much like the healthy donors in age, gender and cell yields. Study results and caveats: cDNA-based sequencing might over-represent cells highly expressing TCR. Compared to healthy donors, patients appeared to have naive, central memory and Treg TCRB repertoires that were more alike.

Germline CDR1 reads KGHSH; CDR2 reads LQKENI. V was shortened by 7 bases and J by 4 bases, with 13 bases between the two germline ends. The CDR3 is 14 amino acids. Expressed TCRB transcripts were sequenced after all isolated RNA was converted to cDNA. Some clones are missing from TCRdb's copy, which holds only in-frame ones; the method was immunoSEQ multiplex PCR. Found here are over 500,000 clones, 15% to 17% of them singletons; the top ten hold about 0.086%. Purity exceeded 95% in all sorted populations. The source is a man aged 18-30 years in good health. Sequenced: naive CD4+ T cells from blood. V gene TRBV18 combines with J gene TRBJ2-2; a weak D match, TRBD1 (5 bases). CDR3 coding DNA: TGTGCCAGCTGGCTACAGGACCTCACCGGGGAGCTGTTTTTT. This encodes CASWLQDLTGELFF.